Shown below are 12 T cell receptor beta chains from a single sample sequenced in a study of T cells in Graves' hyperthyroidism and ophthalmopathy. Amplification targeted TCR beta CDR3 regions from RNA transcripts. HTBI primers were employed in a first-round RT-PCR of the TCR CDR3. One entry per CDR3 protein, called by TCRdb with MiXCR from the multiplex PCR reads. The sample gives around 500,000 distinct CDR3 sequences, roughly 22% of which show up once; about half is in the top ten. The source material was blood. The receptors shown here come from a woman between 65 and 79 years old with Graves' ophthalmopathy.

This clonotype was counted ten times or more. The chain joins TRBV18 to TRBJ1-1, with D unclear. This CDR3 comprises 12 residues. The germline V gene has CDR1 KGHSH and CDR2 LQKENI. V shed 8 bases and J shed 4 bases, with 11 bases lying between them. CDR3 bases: TGTGCCAGCAGGAGGGCGGGCACTGAAGCTTTCTTT. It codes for CASRRAGTEAFF.

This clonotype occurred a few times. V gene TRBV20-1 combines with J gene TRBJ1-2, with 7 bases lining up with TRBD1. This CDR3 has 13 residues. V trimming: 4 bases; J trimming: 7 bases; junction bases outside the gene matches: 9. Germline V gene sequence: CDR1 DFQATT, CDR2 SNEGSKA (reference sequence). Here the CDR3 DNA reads TGCAGTGCTACCGGACAGGTTAAGTCTGGCTACACCTTC. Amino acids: CSATGQVKSGYTF.

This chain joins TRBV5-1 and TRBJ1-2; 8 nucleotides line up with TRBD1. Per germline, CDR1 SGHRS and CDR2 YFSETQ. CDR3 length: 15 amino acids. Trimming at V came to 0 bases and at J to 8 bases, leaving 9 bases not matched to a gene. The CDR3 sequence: CASSLEGGQGGGYTF. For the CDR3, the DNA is TGCGCCAGCAGCTTGGAAGGAGGACAGGGTGGCGGCTACACCTTC.

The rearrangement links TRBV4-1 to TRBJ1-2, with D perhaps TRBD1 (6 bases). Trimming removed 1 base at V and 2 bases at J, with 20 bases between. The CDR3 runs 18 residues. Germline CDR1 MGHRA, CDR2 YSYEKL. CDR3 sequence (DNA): TGCGCCAGCAGCCAAGGGCGGGGGGGCGCGTTGATAAACTATGGCTACACCTTC. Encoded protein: CASSQGRGGALINYGYTF.

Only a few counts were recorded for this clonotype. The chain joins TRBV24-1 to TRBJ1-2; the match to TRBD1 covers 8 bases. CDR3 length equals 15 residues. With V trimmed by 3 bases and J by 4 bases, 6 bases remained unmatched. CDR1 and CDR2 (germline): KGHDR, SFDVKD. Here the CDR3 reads CATSDGQGLGYGYTF. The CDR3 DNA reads TGTGCCACCAGTGATGGACAGGGTCTTGGCTATGGCTACACCTTC.

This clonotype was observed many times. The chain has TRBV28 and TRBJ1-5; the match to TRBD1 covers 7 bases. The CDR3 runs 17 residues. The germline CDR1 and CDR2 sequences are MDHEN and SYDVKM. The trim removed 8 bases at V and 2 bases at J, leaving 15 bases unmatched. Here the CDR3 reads CASWTQQGPGGNQPQHF. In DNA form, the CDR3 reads TGTGCCAGCTGGACCCAACAGGGGCCGGGGGGCAATCAGCCCCAGCATTTT.

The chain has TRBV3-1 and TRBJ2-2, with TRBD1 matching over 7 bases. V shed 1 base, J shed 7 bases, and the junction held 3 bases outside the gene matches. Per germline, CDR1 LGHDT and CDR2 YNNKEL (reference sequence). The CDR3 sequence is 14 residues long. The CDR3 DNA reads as TGTGCCAGCAGCCAAGGGGGGACAGACGGGGAGCTGTTTTTT. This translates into CASSQGGTDGELFF. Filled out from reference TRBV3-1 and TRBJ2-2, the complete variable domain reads DTAVSQTPKYLVTQMGNDKSIKCEQNLGHDTMYWYKQDSKKFLKIMFSYNNKELIINETVPNRFSPKSPDKAHLNLHINSLELGDSAVYFCASSQGGTDGELFFGEGSRLTVL.

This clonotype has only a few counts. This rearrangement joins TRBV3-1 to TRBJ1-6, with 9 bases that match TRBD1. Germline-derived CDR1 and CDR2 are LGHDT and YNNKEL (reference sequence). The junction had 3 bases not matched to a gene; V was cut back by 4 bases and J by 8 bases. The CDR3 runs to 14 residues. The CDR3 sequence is CASSPGDRDSPLHF. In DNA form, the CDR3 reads TGTGCCAGCAGCCCCGGGGACAGGGATTCACCCCTCCACTTT.

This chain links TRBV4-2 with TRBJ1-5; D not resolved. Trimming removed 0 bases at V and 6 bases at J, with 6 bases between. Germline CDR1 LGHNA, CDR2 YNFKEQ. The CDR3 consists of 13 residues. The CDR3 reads CASSQEVVQPQHF. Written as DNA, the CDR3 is TGTGCCAGCAGCCAAGAAGTCGTTCAGCCCCAGCATTTT.

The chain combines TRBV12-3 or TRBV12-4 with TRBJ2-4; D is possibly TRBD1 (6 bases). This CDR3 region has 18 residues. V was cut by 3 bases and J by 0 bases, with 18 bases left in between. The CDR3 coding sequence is TGTGCCAGCAGTTTTAGGTCCCAGTGGGGGCCAGCCAAAAACATTCAGTACTTC. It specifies CASSFRSQWGPAKNIQYF.

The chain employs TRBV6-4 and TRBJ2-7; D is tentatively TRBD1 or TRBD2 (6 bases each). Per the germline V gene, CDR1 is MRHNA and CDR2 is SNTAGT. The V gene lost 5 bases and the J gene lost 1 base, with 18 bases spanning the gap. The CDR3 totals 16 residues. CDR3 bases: TGTGCCAGCAGTTACCGGGGGCAGGACGGTTCCTACGAGCAGTACTTC. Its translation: CASSYRGQDGSYEQYF.

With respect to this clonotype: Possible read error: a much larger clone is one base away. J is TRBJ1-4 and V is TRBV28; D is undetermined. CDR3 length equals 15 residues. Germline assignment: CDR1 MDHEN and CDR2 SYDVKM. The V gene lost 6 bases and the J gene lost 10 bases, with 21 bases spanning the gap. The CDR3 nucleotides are TGTGCCAGCAGCCCCCCCGGAAGCCGTTCGGCAAAACTGTTTTTT. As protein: CASSPPGSRSAKLFF.